A single sample is the source of the 32 T cell receptor beta chains below, sequenced in a study of T cells in Graves' hyperthyroidism and ophthalmopathy. The TCR beta CDR3 regions underwent amplification using RNA transcripts as the source. First-round RT-PCR of the TCR CDR3 relied on the HTBI primer set. Each CDR3 protein is one row after TCRdb ran MiXCR on the multiplex PCR reads. The sample holds a few hundred thousand distinct CDR3 sequences, 13% seen once. Sequencing was done on a sample of blood. The source of these receptors is a man aged 25-45 years with Graves' hyperthyroidism that later progressed to Graves' ophthalmopathy.

Many counts were recorded for this clonotype. This chain joins TRBV5-1 and TRBJ1-5; D is ambiguous. The V gene lost 1 base and the J gene lost 7 bases, with 12 bases spanning the gap. This CDR3 comprises 14 residues. CDR1 and CDR2 from the germline V gene are SGHRS and YFSETQ. CDR3 amino acids: CASSLLARRQPQHF. For the CDR3, the DNA is TGCGCCAGCAGCTTGTTGGCCCGTCGGCAGCCCCAGCATTTT.

This clonotype was recorded at least ten times. The genes are TRBV7-8 and TRBJ2-2, with 13 nucleotides matching TRBD2. The CDR3 totals 19 residues. Germline V gene data show CDR1 as SGHVS and CDR2 as FQNEAQ. V lost 5 bases and J lost 1; bases outside the gene matches: 10. CDR3 nucleotide sequence: TGTGCCAGCAGCCAAGATGTACTAGCGGGGGGGCGGAACACCGGGGAGCTGTTTTTT. Its translation is CASSQDVLAGGRNTGELFF.

This rearrangement joins TRBV3-1 to TRBJ2-3, with TRBD1 identical over 8 bases. CDR3 length: 17 residues. V shed 0 bases and J 3 bases; nucleotides not matched to a gene: 8. Germline CDR1 LGHDT, CDR2 YNNKEL (reference sequence). This CDR3 is CASSQDIRTGPTDTQYF. The CDR3 nucleotides read TGTGCCAGCAGCCAAGATATTAGGACAGGGCCGACAGATACGCAGTATTTT.

The V gene is TRBV5-6, the J gene TRBJ2-7; D is possibly TRBD2 (6 bases). This CDR3 is 15 amino acids long. Germline loops: CDR1 SGHDT, CDR2 YYEEEE. Trimming cost V 1 base and J 4 bases, with 15 bases left between them. The CDR3 coding sequence is TGTGCCAGCAGCTTGTTTCGGGGACTGACTTACGAGCAGTACTTC. Protein product: CASSLFRGLTYEQYF.

The rearrangement links TRBV27 to TRBJ2-7; 11 bases align to TRBD2. The CDR3 length is 16 residues. After removal of 6 bases from V and 6 bases from J, the junction contained 13 bases not matched to a gene. Looked up from germline, CDR1 is MNHEY and CDR2 is SMNVEV (reference sequence). Here the CDR3 DNA reads TGTGCCAGCAGCCTGGATAGCGGGGGGGCGTTCGGCGAGCAGTACTTC. Amino acid sequence: CASSLDSGGAFGEQYF.

The chain carries TRBV11-3 and TRBJ1-6, with D perhaps TRBD1 (5 bases). Germline CDR1 reads SGHNT; CDR2 reads YENEEA. Trimming removed 0 bases from V and 0 bases from J, with 12 bases in between. The CDR3 has 18 residues. CDR3 coding DNA: TGTGCCAGCAGCTTAGAAGGCTGGGGGGGCTCCTATAATTCACCCCTCCACTTT. Translation: CASSLEGWGGSYNSPLHF.

This clonotype showed up many times. The chain has TRBV28 and TRBJ1-6, with a weak D call TRBD1 (5 bases). V lost 5 bases to trimming and J lost 9 bases, with 17 bases between them. Germline values: CDR1 MDHEN, CDR2 SYDVKM. The CDR3 totals 15 residues. The CDR3 loop is CASSRGGVGGSPLHF. Here the CDR3 DNA reads TGTGCCAGCAGTCGGGGTGGGGTTGGGGGTTCACCCCTCCACTTT.

This clonotype occurred a few times. The genes are TRBV7-2 and TRBJ1-1, with 7 positions matching TRBD1. The CDR3 runs to 16 residues. Germline assignment: CDR1 SGHTA and CDR2 FQGNSA. J gave up 0 bases and V 4 bases, and 8 bases lay outside the gene matches. The CDR3 DNA reads as TGTGCCAGCAGCTCCTGGACAGGACCAATGAACACTGAAGCTTTCTTT. Translated: CASSSWTGPMNTEAFF.

Notes on this clonotype: One junction end does not reproduce the germline sequence, and a read error may be involved. This chain uses TRBV28 with TRBJ2-7; 8 bases align to TRBD1. CDR1 and CDR2 (germline): MDHEN, SYDVKM. The CDR3 is 14 amino acids. The CDR3 loop reads CAGSGQGGSYEQYF. CDR3 sequence (DNA): TGTGCCGGCAGTGGACAGGGCGGCTCCTACGAGCAGTACTTC.

The chain combines TRBV9 with TRBJ2-5, with 14 nucleotides matching TRBD2. Unmatched junction bases numbered 8, after V lost 5 bases and J lost 5 bases. CDR1 is SGDLS, CDR2 YYNGEE, per germline. This CDR3 has 16 residues. This CDR3 reads CASSLGTSGGTETQYF. For the CDR3, the DNA is TGTGCCAGCAGTCTCGGGACTAGCGGGGGAACGGAGACCCAGTACTTC.

This clonotype was recorded at least ten times. The chain uses TRBV20-1 and TRBJ2-3; 10 nucleotides match TRBD2. V lost 0 bases to trimming and J lost 6 bases; unmatched junction nucleotides: 6. This CDR3 region has 15 residues. Per germline, CDR1 DFQATT and CDR2 SNEGSKA (reference sequence). The CDR3 coding sequence is TGCAGTGCTAGAGATCCAGCGGGGGGGCAGGATACGCAGTATTTT. It is translated as CSARDPAGGQDTQYF.

This clonotype was counted ten times or more. J is TRBJ2-1 and V is TRBV12-3 or TRBV12-4, with TRBD1 matching 8 bases. With V trimmed by 1 base and J by 0 bases, 17 bases remained unmatched. The CDR3 is made up of 21 amino acids. The CDR3 sequence: CASSLVRTGFFSKNSYNEQFF. Here the CDR3 DNA reads TGTGCCAGCAGTTTAGTTCGGACAGGGTTCTTTTCTAAAAACTCCTACAATGAGCAGTTCTTC.

This clonotype was detected only a few times. The V call is TRBV10-1, the J call TRBJ1-5; D is undetermined. The ends were cut back, 0 bases at V and 5 bases at J, with 5 bases in the middle. Per germline, CDR1 WNHNN and CDR2 SYGVQD (reference sequence). This CDR3 contains 13 residues. The CDR3 is CASSESPDQPQHF. The CDR3 bases are TGCGCCAGCAGTGAGTCGCCTGATCAGCCCCAGCATTTT.

This clonotype was seen many times. The J gene is TRBJ1-3, the V gene TRBV28; a possible D gene is TRBD1 (6 bases). Trimming took off 1 base at V and 4 bases at J, with 11 bases between the two ends. In germline, CDR1 is MDHEN, CDR2 SYDVKM. The CDR3 covers 15 residues. The CDR3 sequence is CASSLFRGPGNTIYF. The CDR3 DNA sequence: TGTGCCAGCAGTTTATTCAGGGGACCGGGAAACACCATATATTTT.

This clonotype has a handful of counts. The V call is TRBV20-1, the J call TRBJ2-2, with D uncertain. The CDR3 spans 16 residues. Germline V lookup: CDR1 DFQATT, CDR2 SNEGSKA (reference sequence). V was cut by 0 bases and J by 0 bases, with 11 bases left in between. CDR3 nucleotides: TGCAGTGCTAGAGATCCCCGGTCTGCGAACACCGGGGAGCTGTTTTTT. It yields the protein CSARDPRSANTGELFF.

On this clonotype: With a much larger clone just one base away, this may be a read error. The V and J genes are TRBV11-2 and TRBJ2-7; 8 bases fit TRBD1. This CDR3 contains 15 residues. Germline V gene data show CDR1 as SGHAT and CDR2 as FQNNGV. The CDR3 DNA follows: TGTGCCAGCAGGTTACAGGGGGTGGCGGACTACGCGCAGTACTTC. It specifies CASRLQGVADYAQYF.

The rearrangement links TRBV30 to TRBJ1-1, with no clear D. Germline lookup yields CDR1 GTSNPN and CDR2 SVGIG (reference sequence). The CDR3 sequence is 12 residues long. Between the trimmed V and J ends, which lost 2 bases and 0 bases, there was a span of 4 bases. The CDR3: CAWSFMNTEAFF. DNA for the CDR3: TGTGCCTGGAGTTTTATGAACACTGAAGCTTTCTTT.

The V call is TRBV7-2, the J call TRBJ2-7; D is ambiguous. V was trimmed by 2 bases and J by 1 base, leaving 15 bases between them. This CDR3 has 16 residues. The V gene's germline CDR1 is SGHTA and CDR2 FQGNSA. The CDR3 DNA reads TGTGCCAGCAGCTTATCTCTGGCTAGTAGGTCCTACGAGCAGTACTTC. Residues: CASSLSLASRSYEQYF.

The rearrangement uses TRBV6-1 and TRBJ2-5; D is possibly TRBD1 (5 bases). CDR1 and CDR2 from the germline V gene are MNHNS and SASEGT. The CDR3 has 13 amino acids. V shed 6 bases and J shed 5 bases, with 13 bases lying between them. The DNA for the CDR3 is TGTGCCAGCAGGGAGCAGGGTCGGGAGACCCAGTACTTC. This sequence encodes CASREQGRETQYF.

This clonotype appeared many times. The rearrangement uses TRBV12-3 or TRBV12-4 and TRBJ1-5; D not certain. The length of the CDR3 is 12 residues. V lost 5 bases to trimming and J lost 6 bases, with 8 bases between them. In DNA, the CDR3 is TGTGCCAGCAGTCGATGGGGTCAGCCCCAGCATTTT. Translating it yields CASSRWGQPQHF.

The sample holds many counts of this clonotype. The rearrangement links TRBV12-3 or TRBV12-4 to TRBJ1-1; D gene ambiguous. V was clipped by 5 bases and J by 4 bases, with 14 bases between them. CDR3 length equals 14 residues. CDR3 DNA: TGTGCCAGCAGTAGATCCCGGAGAAGCACTGAAGCTTTCTTT. This gives the protein CASSRSRRSTEAFF.

This clonotype has just a few counts. The CDR3 region has the DNA TGTGCCAGCAGTCTCCTGACACCGACTGGCAATCAGCCCCAGCATTTT. Encoded protein: CASSLLTPTGNQPQHF. The chain joins TRBV27 to TRBJ1-5, with D unclear. V dropped 5 bases and J dropped 2 bases, with 16 bases sitting between them. Germline-derived CDR1 and CDR2 are MNHEY and SMNVEV (reference sequence). The CDR3 runs 16 residues.

The chain carries TRBV4-1 and TRBJ1-2, with D hard to call. Germline assignment: CDR1 MGHRA and CDR2 YSYEKL. The V gene lost 4 bases and the J gene lost 0 bases, with 12 bases spanning the gap. The CDR3 contains 15 residues. The CDR3 loop is CASSPTIATNYGYTF. DNA for the CDR3: TGCGCCAGCAGCCCTACCATAGCCACTAACTATGGCTACACCTTC.

The V call is TRBV2, the J call TRBJ1-2, with D unresolved. The length of the CDR3 is 12 residues. Germline CDR1 reads SNHLY; CDR2 reads FYNNEI. With 7 bases removed from V and 8 bases from J, the gap between germline ends came to 14 bases. CDR3 sequence reads: CASTSGRTGYTF. CDR3 in DNA: TGTGCCAGCACCTCCGGGAGGACGGGCTACACCTTC.

The rearrangement links TRBV29-1 to TRBJ2-7; 12 nucleotides line up with TRBD1. The J segment lost 4 bases and the V segment lost 5 bases, leaving 6 bases of the junction unmatched. The CDR3 contains 14 residues. Germline V CDR1 and CDR2: SQVTM, ANQGSEA. CDR3 sequence: CSVRPGQGAYEQYF. In nucleotides, the CDR3 is TGCAGCGTTAGACCGGGACAGGGGGCTTACGAGCAGTACTTC.

The V gene is TRBV20-1, the J gene TRBJ2-7; TRBD1 aligns across 7 bases. The germline V gene has CDR1 DFQATT and CDR2 SNEGSKA (reference sequence). The V and J ends lost 6 bases and 0 bases, in that order; junction bases with no gene match: 8. The CDR3 spans 14 residues. CDR3 nucleotides: TGCAGTGCCCTAGACAGGGCGAACTCCTACGAGCAGTACTTC. Amino acids: CSALDRANSYEQYF.

This clonotype was seen repeatedly, ten times or more. The chain combines TRBV28 with TRBJ2-7, with TRBD1 matching 8 bases. This CDR3 is 15 amino acids long. With 5 bases clipped from V and 0 bases from J, the junction kept 6 bases outside the gene matches. CDR1 is MDHEN and CDR2 is SYDVKM in the germline V gene. The CDR3 loop reads CASSQRQGFSYEQYF. The CDR3 DNA is TGTGCCAGCAGTCAGAGACAGGGGTTCTCCTACGAGCAGTACTTC.

This clonotype has at least ten counts. The rearrangement links TRBV20-1 to TRBJ1-1; 7 positions match TRBD1. V lost 5 bases and J lost 0; bases outside the gene matches: 3. Germline V gene sequence: CDR1 DFQATT, CDR2 SNEGSKA (reference sequence). This CDR3 has 13 amino acids. The CDR3 reads CSALQGMNTEAFF. The DNA for the CDR3 is TGCAGTGCTTTACAGGGGATGAACACTGAAGCTTTCTTT.

The chain combines TRBV5-1 with TRBJ1-6; no firm D call. V was pared by 0 bases and J by 6 bases, with 10 bases between. The CDR3 consists of 15 residues. Germline CDR1 reads SGHRS; CDR2 reads YFSETQ. The CDR3 protein is CASSLAPELNSPLHF. The CDR3 DNA reads as TGCGCCAGCAGCTTGGCCCCAGAACTTAATTCACCCCTCCACTTT. Drawing the rest from reference TRBV5-1 and TRBJ1-6, the complete variable domain is KAGVTQTPRYLIKTRGQQVTLSCSPISGHRSVSWYQQTPGQGLQFLFEYFSETQRNKGNFPGRFSGRQFSNSRSEMNVSTLELGDSALYLCASSLAPELNSPLHFGNGTRLTVT.

The table lists this clonotype with a few counts. The chain carries TRBV28 and TRBJ1-6; 10 bases are a match to TRBD1. Germline V gene data show CDR1 as MDHEN and CDR2 as SYDVKM. CDR3 length: 14 amino acids. The ends lost 6 bases at V and 11 bases at J; junction bases unmatched: 7. For the CDR3, the DNA is TGTGCCAGCAGAGCCGGCGGGACAGGGGCACCCCTCCACTTT. Its protein is CASRAGGTGAPLHF.

This clonotype was counted between two and nine times. This chain links TRBV10-3 with TRBJ2-1; 8 bases align to TRBD2. J gave up 5 bases and V 4 bases, and 4 bases lay outside the gene matches. From germline, CDR1 is ENHRY and CDR2 SYGVKD. The CDR3 contains 14 residues. Here the CDR3 reads CAISVGTRHNEQFF. Here the CDR3 DNA reads TGTGCCATCAGTGTGGGGACTAGACACAATGAGCAGTTCTTC.

This clonotype appeared many times. The chain employs TRBV6-1 and TRBJ2-3; D not resolved. CDR1 and CDR2 (germline): MNHNS, SASEGT. This CDR3 is built from 15 residues. Trimming took 6 bases from V and 4 from J, leaving 17 bases between them. CDR3 residues: CASRRHSGVPDTQYF. In nucleotides, the CDR3 is TGTGCCAGCAGAAGACACTCTGGGGTGCCAGATACGCAGTATTTT.